A single sample is the source of the 15 T cell receptor beta chains below, sequenced in a study of blood T cell repertoires in COVID-19. Libraries were prepared by immunoSEQ multiplex PCR; TCRdb keeps only in-frame clonotypes and omits some of them. The table includes some 250,000 clones, 87% detected once. The specimen was peripheral blood. Source of these receptors: a man in his sixties who had recovered from COVID-19.

J is TRBJ1-1 and V is TRBV6-4, with a weak D call TRBD1 (5 bases). CDR1 MRHNA and CDR2 SNTAGT come from the germline V gene. Trimming removed 6 bases from V and 5 bases from J, with 13 bases in between. The CDR3 consists of 13 residues. The chain's CDR3 is CASRGEVETEAFF. For the CDR3, the DNA is TGTGCCAGCAGGGGGGAGGTTGAAACTGAAGCTTTCTTT.

The chain couples TRBV11-2 to TRBJ1-5; no firm D call. Germline V lookup: CDR1 SGHAT, CDR2 FQNNGV. Trimming pared 7 bases from V and 0 bases from J, leaving 19 bases between. This CDR3 has 17 amino acids. The CDR3 coding sequence is TGTGCCAGCACCTCAGGCGAGGGCCCCCCTAGCAATCAGCCCCAGCATTTT. Its translation is CASTSGEGPPSNQPQHF.

J is TRBJ2-4 and V is TRBV5-1; unclear D gene. The germline V and J ends were trimmed by 7 bases and 0 bases, with 14 bases remaining between them. CDR1 and CDR2 from the germline V gene are SGHRS and YFSETQ. CDR3 length: 15 residues. In DNA, the CDR3 is TGCGCCAGCCGGTTAGGAGAAATAGCCAAAAACATTCAGTACTTC. Amino acids: CASRLGEIAKNIQYF.

The chain carries TRBV10-1 and TRBJ2-3; 8 bases agree with TRBD2. V shed 1 base and J 1 base; nucleotides not matched to a gene: 1. The length of the CDR3 is 15 residues. CDR1 and CDR2 from the germline V gene are WNHNN and SYGVQD (reference sequence). CDR3 DNA sequence: TGCGCCAGCAGTGAGTTTAGCGGGGGCACAGATACGCAGTATTTT. As protein: CASSEFSGGTDTQYF.

For the CDR3, the DNA is TGCGCCAGCAGCCCCGGGACTAATGGGGCCAATGAGCAGTTCTTC. Protein product: CASSPGTNGANEQFF. V is TRBV10-2 and J is TRBJ2-1, with 7 bases matching TRBD2. Per the germline V gene, CDR1 is WSHSY and CDR2 is SAAADI. Germline trimming cut 6 bases from V and 6 bases from J; bases unmatched to any gene: 11. The CDR3 totals 15 residues.

The genes are TRBV5-6 and TRBJ1-6; unclear D gene. In germline, CDR1 is SGHDT, CDR2 YYEEEE. The CDR3 has 16 amino acids. Trimming stripped 0 bases from V and 10 bases from J, with 17 bases between. The CDR3 loop reads CASSLGAGNSRSPLHF. The CDR3, as DNA: TGTGCCAGCAGCTTGGGGGCCGGGAACTCAAGGTCACCCCTCCACTTT.

This clone was seen a handful of times. The genes are TRBV6-1 and TRBJ2-3, with TRBD2 identical over 8 bases. In germline, CDR1 is MNHNS, CDR2 SASEGT. With V trimmed by 0 bases and J by 1 base, 0 bases remained unmatched. There are 15 residues in the CDR3. CDR3 protein: CASSEAGGGTDTQYF. The CDR3, as DNA: TGTGCCAGCAGTGAAGCCGGGGGGGGCACAGATACGCAGTATTTT.

The rearrangement links TRBV5-1 to TRBJ1-2, with TRBD1 as a possible D gene (6 bases). The V gene's germline CDR1 is SGHRS and CDR2 YFSETQ. This CDR3 comprises 14 residues. The V end was cut by 0 bases, the J end by 9 bases, with 15 bases between. The CDR3 is CASSLALRGASYTF. CDR3 DNA: TGCGCCAGCAGCTTGGCATTACGGGGGGCCAGCTACACCTTC.

The chain links TRBV15 to TRBJ2-7; D is uncertain. Trimming took off 0 bases at V and 7 bases at J, with 13 bases between the two ends. Per the germline V gene, CDR1 is LNHNV and CDR2 is YYDKDF (reference sequence). The CDR3 is made up of 14 amino acids. CDR3 sequence (DNA): TGTGCCACCAGCAGAGATTCCGCCTCGCGTGAGCAGTACTTC. The encoded protein is CATSRDSASREQYF. Supplemented by reference TRBV15 and TRBJ2-7, the full variable domain reads DAMVIQNPRYQVTQFGKPVTLSCSQTLNHNVMYWYQQKSSQAPKLLFHYYDKDFNNEADTPDNFQSRRPNTSFCFLDIRSPGLGDTAMYLCATSRDSASREQYFGPGTRLTVT.

This chain joins TRBV28 and TRBJ1-1; perhaps TRBD1 as D (6 bases). The CDR3 sequence is 13 residues long. The V gene lost 6 bases and the J gene lost 1 base, with 9 bases spanning the gap. Germline CDR1 reads MDHEN; CDR2 reads SYDVKM. CDR3 in amino acids: CASRGQTNTEAFF. CDR3 sequence (DNA): TGTGCCAGCAGAGGACAGACGAACACTGAAGCTTTCTTT.

This clone was seen a single time. The chain joins TRBV5-1 to TRBJ1-1; D is uncertain. From germline, CDR1 is SGHRS and CDR2 YFSETQ. V dropped 1 base and J dropped 0 bases, with 4 bases sitting between them. The CDR3 loop spans 13 amino acids. CDR3 residues: CASSLNMNTEAFF. CDR3 DNA: TGCGCCAGCAGCTTGAACATGAACACTGAAGCTTTCTTT.

The rearrangement uses TRBV20-1 and TRBJ2-4; 7 bases align to TRBD2. This CDR3 spans 13 amino acids. V trimming: 5 bases; J trimming: 4 bases; junction bases outside the gene matches: 5. Germline-derived CDR1 and CDR2 are DFQATT and SNEGSKA (reference sequence). Written as DNA, the CDR3 is TGCAGTGCTGGTGGACTAGGGAAAAACATTCAGTACTTC. It is translated as CSAGGLGKNIQYF.

This chain uses TRBV30 with TRBJ2-3; the D is unclear. The V and J ends lost 2 bases and 2 bases respectively, with 8 bases between them. The germline gives CDR1 GTSNPN, CDR2 SVGIG (reference sequence). This CDR3 is 13 amino acids long. The CDR3 DNA sequence: TGTGCCTGGAGTCGACTCACCACAGATACGCAGTATTTT. This translates into CAWSRLTTDTQYF.

This rearrangement joins TRBV5-5 to TRBJ1-5; TRBD1 matches at 9 bases. The germline CDR1 and CDR2 sequences are SGHKS and YYEKEE (reference sequence). The V gene end was trimmed by 4 bases and the J gene end by 4 bases; junction bases not matched to a gene: 6. The CDR3 covers 15 residues. CDR3 DNA: TGTGCCAGCAGCCTTCCGGGACAGGGAAATCAGCCCCAGCATTTT. Translation gives CASSLPGQGNQPQHF.

This clone appeared once. This chain links TRBV6-5 with TRBJ2-3; a possible D gene is TRBD1 (5 bases). Trimming shortened V by 7 bases and J by 4 bases, and 9 bases separated the two germline ends. Germline CDR1 is MNHEY and CDR2 is SVGAGI. The CDR3 contains 12 residues. Here the CDR3 reads CASISRADTQYF. The CDR3 region has the DNA TGTGCCAGCATCAGCAGGGCAGATACGCAGTATTTT.